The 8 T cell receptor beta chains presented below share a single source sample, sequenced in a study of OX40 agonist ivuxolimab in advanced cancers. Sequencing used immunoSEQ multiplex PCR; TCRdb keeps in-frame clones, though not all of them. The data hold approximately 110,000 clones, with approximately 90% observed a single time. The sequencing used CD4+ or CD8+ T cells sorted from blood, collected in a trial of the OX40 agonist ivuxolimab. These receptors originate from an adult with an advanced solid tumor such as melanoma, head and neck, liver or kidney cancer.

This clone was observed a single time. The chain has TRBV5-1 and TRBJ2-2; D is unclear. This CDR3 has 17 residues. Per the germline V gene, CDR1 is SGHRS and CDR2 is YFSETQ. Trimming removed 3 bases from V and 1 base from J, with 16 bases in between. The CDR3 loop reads CASSSSLLILNTGELFF. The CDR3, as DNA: TGCGCCAGCAGCTCCTCTTTACTGATTCTGAACACCGGGGAGCTGTTTTTT.

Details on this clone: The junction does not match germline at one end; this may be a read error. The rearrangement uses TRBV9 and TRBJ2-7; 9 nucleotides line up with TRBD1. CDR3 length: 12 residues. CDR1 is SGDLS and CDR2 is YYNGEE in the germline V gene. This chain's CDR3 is CASSVGQGEIHF. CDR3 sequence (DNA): TGTGCCAGCAGCGTAGGACAGGGGGAGATTCACTTC.

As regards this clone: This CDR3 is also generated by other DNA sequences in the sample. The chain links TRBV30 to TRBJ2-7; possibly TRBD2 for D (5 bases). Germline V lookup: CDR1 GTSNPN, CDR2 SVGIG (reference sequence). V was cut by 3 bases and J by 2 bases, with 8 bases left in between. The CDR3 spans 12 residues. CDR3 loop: CAWSPGTYEQYF. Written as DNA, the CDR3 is TGTGCCTGGAGCCCCGGGACCTACGAGCAGTACTTC.

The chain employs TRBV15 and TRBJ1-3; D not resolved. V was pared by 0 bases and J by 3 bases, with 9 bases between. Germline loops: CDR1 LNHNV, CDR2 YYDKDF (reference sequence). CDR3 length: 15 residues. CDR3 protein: CATSRDRPLGNTIYF. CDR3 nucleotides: TGTGCCACCAGCAGAGATCGACCCCTTGGAAACACCATATATTTT.

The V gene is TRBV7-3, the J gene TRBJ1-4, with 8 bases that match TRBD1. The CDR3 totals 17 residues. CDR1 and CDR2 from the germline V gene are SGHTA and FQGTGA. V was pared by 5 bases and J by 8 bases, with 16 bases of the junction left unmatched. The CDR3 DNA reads TGTGCCAGCAGCCCAAACACCCTGTCCCGGGACAGGGAAAAACTGTTTTTT. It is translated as CASSPNTLSRDREKLFF.

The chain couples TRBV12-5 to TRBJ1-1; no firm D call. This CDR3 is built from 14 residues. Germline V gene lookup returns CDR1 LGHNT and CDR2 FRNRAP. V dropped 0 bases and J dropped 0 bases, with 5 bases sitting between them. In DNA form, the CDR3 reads TGTGCTAGTGGTTTGGTACCCGTGAACACTGAAGCTTTCTTT. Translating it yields CASGLVPVNTEAFF.

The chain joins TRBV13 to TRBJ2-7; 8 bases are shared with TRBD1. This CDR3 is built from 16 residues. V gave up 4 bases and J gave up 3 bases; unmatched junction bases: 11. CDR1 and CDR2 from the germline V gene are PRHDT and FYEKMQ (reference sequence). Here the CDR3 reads CASSSGPGTGRYEQYF. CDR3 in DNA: TGTGCCAGCAGCTCGGGTCCCGGGACAGGCCGCTACGAGCAGTACTTC.

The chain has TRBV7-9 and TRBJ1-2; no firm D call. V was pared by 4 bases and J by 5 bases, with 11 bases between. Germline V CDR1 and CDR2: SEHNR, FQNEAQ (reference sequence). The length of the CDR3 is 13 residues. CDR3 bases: TGTGCCAGCAGCTCACGGGGTCGTTATGGCTACACCTTC. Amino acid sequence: CASSSRGRYGYTF. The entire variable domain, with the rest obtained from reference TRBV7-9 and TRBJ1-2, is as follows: DTGVSQNPRHKITKRGQNVTFRCDPISEHNRLYWYRQTLGQGPEFLTYFQNEAQLEKSRLLSDRFSAERPKGSFSTLEIQRTEQGDSAMYLCASSSRGRYGYTFGSGTRLTVV.